Listed below are T cell receptor beta chains from one sample, sequenced in a study of cytomegalovirus exposure and HLA in healthy donors. TCRdb's table, derived via immunoSEQ multiplex PCR, lists solely in-frame clones and lacks some. The sample consists of tens of thousands of clones, less than 80% of them appearing once. The sequencing sample was made of PBMCs. These receptors came from a middle-aged woman in good health and CMV-seropositive. CDR3s include the opening cysteine and the closing phenylalanine or tryptophan. The order of the fields is clone size, D gene, J gene, V gene, CDR3 DNA, CDR3 protein. A D gene is named only where the DNA matches it firmly. Only some rows state a clone size, as once, few, many or a class for expanded clones.

.	.	TRBJ2-4	TRBV2	TGTGCCAGCAGACCGGAGGTTGGCAAAAACATTCAGTACTTC	CASRPEVGKNIQYF
many	TRBD1	TRBJ1-5	TRBV10-3	TGTGCCATCGGGACAGATAGCAATCAGCCCCAGCATTTT	CAIGTDSNQPQHF
.	.	TRBJ1-2	TRBV6-5	TGTGCCAGCAGCACAATCCGGAGCGGAATTGGCTACACCTTC	CASSTIRSGIGYTF
.	.	TRBJ2-7	TRBV7-8	TGTGCCAGCAGCTTAGAAGGCGGTGGCCACTCGGAGCAGTACTTC	CASSLEGGGHSEQYF
.	.	TRBJ1-1	TRBV5-1	TGCGCCAGCAGCCACGGGATCGTGAACACTGAAGCTTTCTTT	CASSHGIVNTEAFF
few	.	TRBJ2-3	TRBV7-2	TGTGCCAGCAGCTTAGCGCGGGGCTACCCAGATACGCAGTATTTT	CASSLARGYPDTQYF
.	TRBD1	TRBJ1-5	TRBV2	TGTGCCAGCAGGTCCCTAAACACAGGGGGTCATCAGCCCCAGCATTTT	CASRSLNTGGHQPQHF
.	.	TRBJ2-7	TRBV6-1	TGTGCCAGCACGAGTGGGGACACCTCCTACGAGCAGTACTTC	CASTSGDTSYEQYF
once	TRBD1	TRBJ2-7	TRBV4-1	TGCGCCAGCAGCCAAAGGATTGACAGGGCCGAGCAGTACTTC	CASSQRIDRAEQYF
.	.	TRBJ1-4	TRBV29-1	TGCAGCGTTGAAGTAGAGCCGTTTAATGAAAAACTGTTTTTT	CSVEVEPFNEKLFF
few	.	TRBJ2-5	TRBV2	TGTGCCAGCAGTGAAGGGGTAGGGGCAGAGACCCAGTACTTC	CASSEGVGAETQYF
.	TRBD1	TRBJ2-7	TRBV28	TGTGCCAGCAGCCAAATTACCGACAGGGACTACGAGCAGTACTTC	CASSQITDRDYEQYF
.	.	TRBJ1-3	TRBV28	TGTGCCAGCAGTTTATGGAGGGACTCTGGAAACACCATATATTTT	CASSLWRDSGNTIYF
.	.	TRBJ1-1	TRBV27	TGTGCCAGTGGGGCCGGAGTAAACACTGAAGCTTTCTTT	CASGAGVNTEAFF
.	TRBD1	TRBJ1-5	TRBV6-6	TGTGCCAGCAGCCGACAGGGGAATCAGCCCCAGCATTTT	CASSRQGNQPQHF
few	.	TRBJ1-1	TRBV5-1	TGCGCCAGCAGCCTGGACAGACAGGAAATATATGAAGCTTTCTTT	CASSLDRQEIYEAFF
.	.	TRBJ2-7	TRBV2	TGTGCCAGCAGTGAAGCGCTGGAGAGAAGACACTTC	CASSEALERRHF
.	TRBD1	TRBJ1-2	TRBV18	TGTGCCAGCTCACCCACAGGGGTTGGCTACACCTTC	CASSPTGVGYTF
.	TRBD2	TRBJ2-3	TRBV18	TGTGCCAGCTCCGGGGGGGGCTCCCTCCCAGATACGCAGTATTTT	CASSGGGSLPDTQYF
.	TRBD1	TRBJ1-2	TRBV2	TGTGCCAGCATAACAGGGGGCCTGTATGGCTACACCTTC	CASITGGLYGYTF
.	.	TRBJ2-5	TRBV5-1	TGCGCCAGCAGCTTGGACGCCGGAGAGACCCAGTACTTC	CASSLDAGETQYF
.	.	TRBJ1-4	TRBV9	TGTGCCAGCAGCGTTGGGCCAGCAGCAACTAATGAAAAACTGTTTTTT	CASSVGPAATNEKLFF
.	.	TRBJ1-6	TRBV27	TGTGCCAGCACGGGCCGGGGGAGCAATTCACCCCTCCACTTT	CASTGRGSNSPLHF
.	.	TRBJ1-5	TRBV9	TGTGCCAGCAGCGTAGCTGGTCAGGGCCAGCCCCAGCATTTT	CASSVAGQGQPQHF
once	.	TRBJ1-3	TRBV5-1	TGCGCCAGCAGCCCAGGGGCTCAAGTCGGAAACACCATATATTTT	CASSPGAQVGNTIYF
few	.	TRBJ2-3	TRBV7-3	TGTGCCAGCAGCTTGGGCAGCACAGATACGCAGTATTTT	CASSLGSTDTQYF
few	.	TRBJ2-6	TRBV6-1	TGTGCCAGCAGTGAAGAACAGGGCACTGGGGCCAACGTCCTGACTTTC	CASSEEQGTGANVLTF
.	TRBD2	TRBJ2-1	TRBV2	TGTGCCAGCAGTGTGCTAGCGGGGGGTGGTGAGCAGTTCTTC	CASSVLAGGGEQFF
.	.	TRBJ2-1	TRBV29-1	TGCAGCGTTGAAGGACCCACGGGGAACAATGAGCAGTTCTTC	CSVEGPTGNNEQFF
.	.	TRBJ1-1	TRBV5-1	TGCGCCAGCAGCTTGCCCACCCAGTGGTCTGAAGCTTTCTTT	CASSLPTQWSEAFF
.	.	TRBJ2-5	TRBV7-8	TGTGCCACTACGACAGATCAAGAGACCCAGTACTTC	CATTTDQETQYF
.	.	TRBJ1-1	TRBV5-5	TGTGCCAGCAGCTTGCCAGGGGTGGGTGAAGCTTTCTTT	CASSLPGVGEAFF
.	TRBD2	TRBJ2-3	TRBV10-2	TGCGCCAGCAGTGAGATCAGCGGGGGGCCAACAGATACGCAGTATTTT	CASSEISGGPTDTQYF
.	TRBD1	TRBJ2-6	TRBV19	TGTGCCAGTAGTGGTCCCGGGACAGTAGCCTCTGGGGCCAACGTCCTGACTTTC	CASSGPGTVASGANVLTF
.	.	TRBJ2-2	TRBV5-8	TGTGCCAGCAGCTTGGGACTCTTCACCGGGGAGCTGTTTTTT	CASSLGLFTGELFF
few	TRBD2	TRBJ2-1	TRBV5-1	TGCGCCAGCAGCCTAGGGACTAGCGGGGGGTTGGATGAGCAGTTCTTC	CASSLGTSGGLDEQFF
.	.	TRBJ2-5	TRBV7-3	TGTGCCAGCTCAGCACAGGGAAGAGAGACCCAGTACTTC	CASSAQGRETQYF
once	TRBD2	TRBJ2-7	TRBV6-1	TGTGCCAGCATAAGTCCGGGACTAGAAGAGCAGTACTTC	CASISPGLEEQYF
few	TRBD1	TRBJ2-1	TRBV2	TGTGCCAGCAGTGGACAGGGTGGGCACAATGAGCAGTTCTTC	CASSGQGGHNEQFF
few	.	TRBJ1-6	TRBV6-1	TGTGCCAGCAGGGAGCAGGGTTCACCCCTCCACTTT	CASREQGSPLHF
.	.	TRBJ1-5	TRBV7-2	TGTGCCAGCAGCTTAACCACCCGACCCAGGGTAGATCAGCCCCAGCATTTT	CASSLTTRPRVDQPQHF
.	.	TRBJ1-3	TRBV4-1	TGCGCCAGCAGCCTTCAGGATTACTCTGGAAACACCATATATTTT	CASSLQDYSGNTIYF
few	TRBD1	TRBJ1-2	TRBV2	TGTGCCAGCAGCGAGGGACAGGGACCGTATGGCTACACCTTC	CASSEGQGPYGYTF
.	.	TRBJ1-5	TRBV2	TGTGCCAGCAGTTCTGACAGGAAGAATCAGCCCCAGCATTTT	CASSSDRKNQPQHF
.	TRBD2	TRBJ2-1	TRBV11-1	TGTGCCAGCAGCCCCGAGGTGCGGGGGGGATTCAATGAGCAGTTCTTC	CASSPEVRGGFNEQFF
.	TRBD1	TRBJ1-6	TRBV5-4	TGTGCCAGCAGCCATCCGACAGGGCGGAGTAATTCACCCCTCCACTTT	CASSHPTGRSNSPLHF
few	.	TRBJ1-6	TRBV5-6	TGTGCCAGCAGCTTCGCGGGCTCACCCCTCCACTTT	CASSFAGSPLHF
.	.	TRBJ2-7	TRBV7-2	TGTGCCAGCAGCTTAAACTCCGCCGGCGAGCAGTACTTC	CASSLNSAGEQYF
.	.	TRBJ1-6	TRBV6-5	TGTGCCAGCAGTTATGCCGGGACAACAAATAATTCACCCCTCCACTTT	CASSYAGTTNNSPLHF
.	.	TRBJ2-2	TRBV10-1	TGCGCCAGCACTAACACCGGGGAGCTGTTTTTT	CASTNTGELFF
.	TRBD1	TRBJ2-1	TRBV6-5	TGTGCCAGCAGTTACGGGACAGGCGCCTACAATGAGCAGTTCTTC	CASSYGTGAYNEQFF
.	.	TRBJ2-7	TRBV6-5	TGTGCCAGCGAATCCTTTGCGGGCATGGGCGAGCAGTACTTC	CASESFAGMGEQYF
.	.	TRBJ2-7	TRBV14	TGTGCCAGCAGCCAAGGATGGCCCGAAAGGCTTGAGGGTACCTACGAGCAGTACTTC	CASSQGWPERLEGTYEQYF